The present entry profiles one T cell receptor (beta chain) with its context. Its antigen is not identified. The data stem from a study of cytomegalovirus exposure and HLA in healthy donors. Looking at the study overall: About 85 million unique TCRs from HLA-typed donors were held in an early release of data. Study-wide findings and caveats: Reportedly, HLA-A and HLA-B alleles of most subjects were accurately predicted from TCR beta. A later analysis showed HLA-associated TCR beta chains outstripping equally common others in clonal expansion. Some TCR beta chains (roughly 150 of them) were listed as cytomegalovirus-associated.

Use of 60 Vbeta and 13 Jbeta primers characterized the PCR. This table comes from immunoSEQ multiplex PCR, and its TCRdb copy is limited to in-frame clones, with some not included. The sample has fewer than 120,000 clones, approximately 79% seen once. The receptor comes from a man in his thirties or forties in good health and CMV-seropositive. Input material: PBMCs.

CDR3: CASSRMSGEKRSPLHF. CDR3 coding DNA: TGTGCCAGCAGCAGGATGAGCGGGGAGAAGCGTTCACCCCTCCACTTT. This chain links TRBV27 with TRBJ1-6; D is ambiguous. Germline V lookup: CDR1 MNHEY, CDR2 SMNVEV (reference sequence). The CDR3 runs 16 residues. V lost 6 bases and J 9 bases, leaving 21 bases between the germline ends.